Below are 28 T cell receptor beta chains sequenced from a single sample in a study of OX40 agonist ivuxolimab in advanced cancers. Some clones are missing from TCRdb's copy, which holds only in-frame ones; the method was immunoSEQ multiplex PCR. Of about 82,000 clones in the sample, over 85% were seen once. Sequencing used CD4+ or CD8+ T cells sorted from blood, obtained in a trial of the OX40 agonist ivuxolimab. These receptors originate from an adult with an advanced solid tumor such as melanoma, head and neck, liver or kidney cancer.

A few counts support this clone. This chain joins TRBV18 and TRBJ1-2; 7 nucleotides agree with TRBD1. There are 12 residues in the CDR3. V shed 2 bases, J shed 8 bases, and the junction held 2 bases outside the gene matches. Germline V gene lookup returns CDR1 KGHSH and CDR2 LQKENI. CDR3 coding DNA: TGTGCCAGCTCACCAACAGGGGAAGGCTACACCTTC. This gives the protein CASSPTGEGYTF.

This clone was observed once. The chain has TRBV18 and TRBJ2-7, with 11 bases identical to TRBD2. CDR1 is KGHSH, CDR2 LQKENI, per germline. After removal of 5 bases from V and 5 bases from J, the junction contained 8 bases not matched to a gene. This CDR3 spans 15 amino acids. This CDR3 reads CASSTRLAGRDEQYF. DNA for the CDR3: TGTGCCAGCTCAACCCGACTAGCGGGGCGCGACGAGCAGTACTTC.

This clone was seen a single time. The J gene is TRBJ1-3, the V gene TRBV19; unclear D gene. Germline CDR1 LNHDA, CDR2 SQIVND (reference sequence). This CDR3 contains 16 residues. The V and J ends lost 7 bases and 0 bases respectively, with 16 bases between them. The CDR3 sequence: CASNRWTLSSGNTIYF. CDR3 nucleotides: TGTGCCAGTAACCGGTGGACCCTATCCTCTGGAAACACCATATATTTT.

The CDR3 sequence is CASSLRGTDTQYF. The CDR3 region has the DNA TGTGCCAGCAGTCTCCGGGGGACAGATACGCAGTATTTT. The genes are TRBV27 and TRBJ2-3, with a possible D match to TRBD2 (6 bases). Germline values: CDR1 MNHEY, CDR2 SMNVEV (reference sequence). The CDR3 has 13 residues. Trimming removed 5 bases at V and 3 bases at J, with 9 bases between.

The gene calls are TRBV10-2 and TRBJ2-5; 8 bases map to TRBD1. CDR3 length: 13 residues. V lost 10 bases to trimming and J lost 5 bases; unmatched junction nucleotides: 9. Germline CDR1 WSHSY, CDR2 SAAADI. This chain's CDR3 is CATSGQGRETQYF. CDR3 nucleotide sequence: TGCGCCACCTCCGGACAGGGCAGGGAGACCCAGTACTTC.

CDR3 DNA sequence: TGTGCCAGCAGCTTGTTACAGGGGAGCTCCTACAATGAGCAGTTCTTC. Translated, it gives CASSLLQGSSYNEQFF. The chain is built from TRBV7-6 and TRBJ2-1, with 7 bases matching TRBD1. V was pared by 3 bases and J by 0 bases, with 5 bases of the junction left unmatched. The germline CDR1 and CDR2 sequences are SGHVS and FNYEAQ. The CDR3 runs 16 residues.

The chain recombines TRBV7-3 with TRBJ2-1; 7 bases line up with TRBD2. The CDR3 covers 18 residues. The V gene end was trimmed by 1 base and the J gene end by 6 bases; junction bases not matched to a gene: 15. From germline, CDR1 is SGHTA and CDR2 FQGTGA. In DNA, the CDR3 is TGTGCCAGCAGCTTAAACCCAACCTCTAGCGGATATCGCAATGAGCAGTTCTTC. Protein sequence: CASSLNPTSSGYRNEQFF.

The chain employs TRBV18 and TRBJ1-2; 8 nucleotides match TRBD1. The CDR3 runs to 18 residues. With 0 bases clipped from V and 4 bases from J, the junction kept 13 bases outside the gene matches. The germline V gene has CDR1 KGHSH and CDR2 LQKENI. CDR3 region: CASSPPGEAGQGLYGYTF. The CDR3, as DNA: TGTGCCAGCTCACCACCGGGGGAGGCAGGACAGGGCCTCTATGGCTACACCTTC.

CDR3 nucleotides: TGTGCCAGCTCTCGAGGACTATCCGGGGAGCTGTTTTTT. Protein sequence: CASSRGLSGELFF. V gene TRBV18 combines with J gene TRBJ2-2; possible D gene TRBD2, 6 bases. This CDR3 has 13 amino acids. CDR1 KGHSH and CDR2 LQKENI come from the germline V gene. V was trimmed by 6 bases and J by 6 bases, leaving 11 bases between them.

The chain has TRBV19 and TRBJ2-4; 10 positions agree with TRBD1. This CDR3 spans 13 amino acids. Germline V gene sequence: CDR1 LNHDA, CDR2 SQIVND (reference sequence). With V trimmed by 8 bases and J by 4 bases, 2 bases remained unmatched. CDR3 sequence (DNA): TGTGCCAGTGAGGACAGGGGGAAAAACATTCAGTACTTC. Its translation is CASEDRGKNIQYF. The whole variable domain, filled in from reference TRBV19 and TRBJ2-4, reads DGGITQSPKYLFRKEGQNVTLSCEQNLNHDAMYWYRQDPGQGLRLIYYSQIVNDFQKGDIAEGYSVSREKKESFPLTVTSAQKNPTAFYLCASEDRGKNIQYFGAGTRLSVL.

The chain uses TRBV6-5 and TRBJ2-3; D is undetermined. Trimming removed 0 bases from V and 6 bases from J, with 7 bases in between. The CDR3 sequence is 13 residues long. The germline gives CDR1 MNHEY, CDR2 SVGAGI. CDR3 bases: TGTGCCAGCAGTTACTCCAAAGGGGATACGCAGTATTTT. Amino acid sequence: CASSYSKGDTQYF.

The V and J genes are TRBV4-3 and TRBJ2-7; 9 nucleotides agree with TRBD1. Trimming cost V 0 bases and J 6 bases; bases outside gene matches: 9. This CDR3 region has 16 residues. CDR1 and CDR2 (germline): LGHNA, YSLEER. The DNA of the CDR3 is TGCGCCAGCAGCCAAGACGGAAGGACAGGGGTTATCGAGCAGTACTTC. Protein sequence: CASSQDGRTGVIEQYF.

The chain combines TRBV19 with TRBJ1-2, with D perhaps matching TRBD1 (5 bases). The CDR3 contains 13 residues. Germline assignment: CDR1 LNHDA and CDR2 SQIVND (reference sequence). With 5 bases removed from V and 8 bases from J, the gap between germline ends came to 15 bases. The CDR3 here is CASSSLFGDGYTF. The CDR3 DNA sequence: TGTGCCAGTAGTTCCCTTTTCGGGGACGGCTACACCTTC.

This chain uses TRBV28 with TRBJ2-5, with D maybe TRBD2 (6 bases). TRBJ2-7 matches the DNA end more closely, so the J call is doubtful. CDR1 and CDR2 from the germline V gene are MDHEN and SYDVKM. This CDR3 is 14 amino acids long. This CDR3 is CASSLPGSLYEQYF. CDR3 sequence (DNA): TGTGCCAGCAGTTTGCCCGGGAGCCTCTACGAGCAGTACTTC.

The J gene is TRBJ2-2, the V gene TRBV18; 7 nucleotides line up with TRBD2. CDR3 length equals 15 residues. Germline CDR1 reads KGHSH; CDR2 reads LQKENI. Germline trimming cut 3 bases from V and 4 bases from J; bases unmatched to any gene: 5. CDR3: CASSPMRELTGELFF. The CDR3 nucleotides read TGTGCCAGCTCACCTATGCGGGAGCTCACCGGGGAGCTGTTTTTT.

This clone appeared a single time. The chain joins TRBV7-9 to TRBJ2-3, with 12 bases identical to TRBD1. The CDR3 contains 18 residues. The trim removed 1 base at V and 3 bases at J, leaving 8 bases unmatched. The germline CDR1 and CDR2 sequences are SEHNR and FQNEAQ (reference sequence). In DNA form, the CDR3 reads TGTGCCAGCAGCTTAGGGCTCGGGGGACAGGGGGCAACAGATACGCAGTATTTT. This sequence encodes CASSLGLGGQGATDTQYF.

The genes are TRBV29-1 and TRBJ1-2, with 8 bases identical to TRBD1. The CDR3 loop spans 12 amino acids. CDR1 and CDR2 from the germline V gene are SQVTM and ANQGSEA. With V trimmed by 3 bases and J by 7 bases, 4 bases remained unmatched. In DNA, the CDR3 is TGCAGCGTTGACGTGACAGGGGCTGGCTACACCTTC. This encodes CSVDVTGAGYTF.

The chain recombines TRBV4-1 with TRBJ2-5; TRBD1 matches 10 bases. Germline V gene lookup returns CDR1 MGHRA and CDR2 YSYEKL. The CDR3 covers 15 residues. V was pared by 4 bases and J by 3 bases, with 5 bases of the junction left unmatched. The CDR3 coding sequence is TGCGCCAGCAGCCGACAGGGGGCGCGAGAAGAGACCCAGTACTTC. Protein product: CASSRQGAREETQYF.

The rearrangement links TRBV11-2 to TRBJ1-5, with D possibly matching TRBD1 (5 bases). This CDR3 comprises 14 residues. CDR1 is SGHAT and CDR2 is FQNNGV in the germline V gene. V lost 1 base to trimming and J lost 3 bases, with 7 bases between them. CDR3 sequence reads: CASSLGQNNQPQHF. CDR3 nucleotides: TGTGCCAGCAGCTTAGGACAGAACAATCAGCCCCAGCATTTT. Full variable domain (outside the CDR3, taken from reference TRBV11-2 and TRBJ1-5): EAGVAQSPRYKIIEKRQSVAFWCNPISGHATLYWYQQILGQGPKLLIQFQNNGVVDDSQLPKDRFSAERLKGVDSTLKIQPAKLEDSAVYLCASSLGQNNQPQHFGDGTRLSIL.

Comment on this clone: Other DNA sequences in the sample encode the same CDR3. The J gene is TRBJ2-6, the V gene TRBV18, with D tentatively TRBD1 or TRBD2 (5 bases each). V was trimmed by 2 bases and J by 0 bases, leaving 11 bases between them. Germline V gives CDR1 KGHSH, CDR2 LQKENI. CDR3 length: 17 amino acids. The CDR3 sequence is CASSPFMGVSGANVLTF. The CDR3 DNA sequence: TGTGCCAGCTCACCATTTATGGGGGTCTCTGGGGCCAACGTCCTGACTTTC.

J is TRBJ1-5 and V is TRBV5-1; 7 nucleotides match TRBD1. Per germline, CDR1 SGHRS and CDR2 YFSETQ. The CDR3 length is 17 residues. Trimming cost V 4 bases and J 1 base; bases outside gene matches: 11. In nucleotides, the CDR3 is TGCGCCAGCAGCCATTTCGGACAGGTGGTCAGCAATCAGCCCCAGCATTTT. Its translation is CASSHFGQVVSNQPQHF.

The V and J genes are TRBV5-6 and TRBJ2-5, with D unresolved. With 0 bases removed from V and 0 bases from J, the gap between germline ends came to 12 bases. The CDR3 is 16 amino acids. Germline V lookup: CDR1 SGHDT, CDR2 YYEEEE. CDR3 residues: CASSLGHNPYQETQYF. The CDR3, as DNA: TGTGCCAGCAGCTTGGGACACAACCCGTACCAAGAGACCCAGTACTTC.

V gene TRBV27 combines with J gene TRBJ1-4; unclear D gene. V was trimmed by 3 bases and J by 4 bases, leaving 9 bases between them. The CDR3 is 14 amino acids. Germline-derived CDR1 and CDR2 are MNHEY and SMNVEV (reference sequence). DNA for the CDR3: TGTGCCAGCAGTTTCTCTGGAGGTAATGAAAAACTGTTTTTT. Its protein product is CASSFSGGNEKLFF.

CDR3 in amino acids: CASSAGRQETQYF. The CDR3 bases are TGCGCCAGCAGCGCGGGAAGGCAAGAGACCCAGTACTTC. The V call is TRBV5-1, the J call TRBJ2-5, with a possible D match to TRBD2 (6 bases). CDR1 SGHRS and CDR2 YFSETQ come from the germline V gene. The CDR3 consists of 13 residues. The V end was cut by 4 bases, the J end by 2 bases, with 9 bases between.

Of note for this clone: Mismatch with germline at one junction end may stem from a read error. The chain couples TRBV27 to TRBJ2-5, with 12 bases matching TRBD2. CDR3 size: 15 residues. CDR1 and CDR2 (germline): MNHEY, SMNVEV (reference sequence). The CDR3 region has the DNA TGTGCCAGCAGTCCGCGACTAGCGGGAGTGGGAGTCTATGACTTC. Its translation: CASSPRLAGVGVYDF.

The rearrangement links TRBV5-4 to TRBJ2-1, with 7 bases matching TRBD2. There are 14 residues in the CDR3. Germline loops: CDR1 SGHNT, CDR2 YYREEE (reference sequence). Trimming cost V 2 bases and J 6 bases; bases outside gene matches: 5. The CDR3 loop is CASSFGGSTNEQFF. CDR3 sequence (DNA): TGTGCCAGCAGCTTTGGCGGGAGCACCAATGAGCAGTTCTTC.

This clone was recorded only once. The chain links TRBV5-1 to TRBJ2-5; D possibly corresponds to TRBD1 (6 bases). The CDR3 covers 15 residues. V lost 4 bases, J lost 3 bases, and 16 bases lay in between. The V gene's germline CDR1 is SGHRS and CDR2 YFSETQ. CDR3 region: CASSLQGRFEETQYF. Written as DNA, the CDR3 is TGCGCCAGCAGCCTACAGGGTAGGTTCGAAGAGACCCAGTACTTC. The whole variable domain, remainder taken from reference TRBV5-1 and TRBJ2-5, is KAGVTQTPRYLIKTRGQQVTLSCSPISGHRSVSWYQQTPGQGLQFLFEYFSETQRNKGNFPGRFSGRQFSNSRSEMNVSTLELGDSALYLCASSLQGRFEETQYFGPGTRLLVL.

This clone was picked up one time. V gene TRBV5-1 combines with J gene TRBJ2-3; 9 nucleotides match TRBD1. CDR1 SGHRS and CDR2 YFSETQ come from the germline V gene. The junction had 2 bases not matched to a gene; V was cut back by 2 bases and J by 4 bases. This CDR3 has 14 residues. CDR3 residues: CASSFGDRADTQYF. The CDR3 DNA is TGCGCCAGCAGCTTCGGGGACAGGGCAGATACGCAGTATTTT.